Each of the 15 T cell receptor beta chains below was sequenced from the same sample in a study of blood T cell repertoires in COVID-19. Libraries were prepared by immunoSEQ multiplex PCR; TCRdb keeps only in-frame clonotypes and omits some of them. The table shows under 150,000 clones, with 80% to 85% occurring only once. The specimen sequenced was peripheral blood. Receptors were obtained from a man aged 60 to 75 with acute or convalescent COVID-19.

The gene calls are TRBV5-1 and TRBJ2-2; D remains ambiguous. The CDR3 is 15 amino acids. V was trimmed by 0 bases and J by 6 bases, leaving 12 bases between them. The germline gives CDR1 SGHRS, CDR2 YFSETQ. The CDR3 reads CASSLGPLGAGELFF. The CDR3 DNA reads as TGCGCCAGCAGCTTGGGGCCCCTAGGCGCCGGGGAGCTGTTTTTT.

This rearrangement joins TRBV9 to TRBJ1-4; no clear D gene. Germline CDR1 is SGDLS and CDR2 is YYNGEE. The length of the CDR3 is 15 residues. V was shortened by 0 bases and J by 4 bases, with 10 bases between the two germline ends. The CDR3, as DNA: TGTGCCAGCAGCGTAGGAGGGCGCGGTAATGAAAAACTGTTTTTT. Translating gives CASSVGGRGNEKLFF.

The chain combines TRBV6-1 with TRBJ1-1; D not certain. The CDR3 has 13 amino acids. The V end lost 3 bases, the J end lost 11 bases, and 16 bases lay between the germline ends. Germline loops: CDR1 MNHNS, CDR2 SASEGT. CDR3 amino acids: CASSDPFTERAFF. The CDR3 nucleotides are TGTGCCAGCAGTGACCCTTTCACGGAGCGGGCTTTCTTT.

The chain joins TRBV7-3 to TRBJ2-1, with a possible D match to TRBD2 (7 bases). This CDR3 contains 14 residues. From germline, CDR1 is SGHTA and CDR2 FQGTGA. V gave up 1 base and J gave up 6 bases, with 10 bases separating them. This CDR3 is CASSLRGGGNEQFF. The CDR3 DNA sequence: TGTGCCAGCAGCTTAAGGGGAGGGGGCAATGAGCAGTTCTTC.

This rearrangement joins TRBV29-1 to TRBJ1-4; D gene ambiguous. V was clipped by 4 bases and J by 0 bases, with 6 bases between them. Germline CDR1 reads SQVTM; CDR2 reads ANQGSEA. This CDR3 has 13 residues. The DNA for the CDR3 is TGCAGCGTTGCCGGTACAACTAATGAAAAACTGTTTTTT. Translated, it gives CSVAGTTNEKLFF.

V is TRBV13 and J is TRBJ2-1, with TRBD2 matching over 15 bases. V lost 5 bases and J lost 6; bases outside the gene matches: 5. From germline, CDR1 is PRHDT and CDR2 FYEKMQ (reference sequence). The CDR3 has 16 amino acids. The DNA of the CDR3 is TGTGCCAGCAGCCTAAGGACTAGCGGGAGGGCCAATGAGCAGTTCTTC. As protein: CASSLRTSGRANEQFF.

The chain carries TRBV29-1 and TRBJ1-1, with no clear D. Trimming removed 1 base at V and 4 bases at J, with 10 bases between. This CDR3 is built from 13 residues. Germline CDR1 SQVTM, CDR2 ANQGSEA. CDR3 residues: CSVEGGIGTEAFF. The CDR3, as DNA: TGCAGCGTTGAAGGCGGGATCGGCACTGAAGCTTTCTTT. Full variable domain (rest looked up from reference TRBV29-1 and TRBJ1-1): SAVISQKPSRDICQRGTSLTIQCQVDSQVTMMFWYRQQPGQSLTLIATANQGSEATYESGFVIDKFPISRPNLTFSTLTVSNMSPEDSSIYLCSVEGGIGTEAFFGQGTRLTVV.

This clone was seen more than once but under ten times. The CDR3 here is CASSQVAGIAEQYF. The CDR3 DNA reads as TGTGCCAGCAGCCAAGTCGCAGGGATCGCCGAGCAGTACTTC. The chain recombines TRBV14 with TRBJ2-7, with D possibly being TRBD1 (5 bases). This CDR3 has 14 amino acids. Germline V CDR1 and CDR2: SGHDN, FVKESK. V was shortened by 1 base and J by 6 bases, with 13 bases between the two germline ends.

The chain joins TRBV6-5 to TRBJ2-7; the D gene is possibly TRBD2 (5 bases). Trimming left V 6 bases short and J 5 bases short, with 17 bases between. Looked up from germline, CDR1 is MNHEY and CDR2 is SVGAGI. This CDR3 spans 14 amino acids. CDR3 in DNA: TGTGCCAGCAGAATTACGGGAAGAGGGAACGAGCAGTACTTC. Encoded protein: CASRITGRGNEQYF.

This sequence joins TRBV12-3 or TRBV12-4 and TRBJ1-2; D gene unclear. This CDR3 spans 13 amino acids. V was cut by 6 bases and J by 8 bases, with 16 bases left in between. The CDR3 DNA follows: TGTGCCAGCAGCCCAGGATTTCCACAGGGCTACACCTTC. This codes for CASSPGFPQGYTF.

The genes are TRBV28 and TRBJ1-1; no definite D call. The CDR3 runs to 14 residues. Trimming left V 1 base short and J 4 bases short, with 10 bases between. The germline gives CDR1 MDHEN, CDR2 SYDVKM. The CDR3 protein is CASSLYEGGTEAFF. The CDR3 nucleotides are TGTGCCAGCAGTTTATACGAGGGTGGCACTGAAGCTTTCTTT.

The chain carries TRBV30 and TRBJ1-2, with 12 bases that match TRBD1. The germline gives CDR1 GTSNPN, CDR2 SVGIG (reference sequence). The CDR3 consists of 14 residues. The V segment lost 4 bases and the J segment 8 bases; nucleotides outside the gene matches: 8. CDR3 loop: CAWKGQGAAGGYTF. CDR3 bases: TGTGCCTGGAAGGGACAGGGGGCAGCAGGGGGCTACACCTTC.

This clone was detected only once. Other DNA sequences of this sample code for an identical CDR3. This chain uses TRBV7-9 with TRBJ2-5; 10 nucleotides align to TRBD2. The V gene end was trimmed by 7 bases and the J gene end by 3 bases; junction bases not matched to a gene: 5. This CDR3 contains 14 residues. CDR1 SEHNR and CDR2 FQNEAQ come from the germline V gene (reference sequence). The CDR3 DNA is TGTGCCAGCAACGGGCTAGCGGGGGAAGAGACCCAGTACTTC. Encoded protein: CASNGLAGEETQYF.

The V and J genes are TRBV7-2 and TRBJ2-6, with a possible D match to TRBD1 (6 bases). The CDR3 covers 16 residues. The germline V and J ends were trimmed by 5 bases and 6 bases, with 17 bases remaining between them. In germline, CDR1 is SGHTA, CDR2 FQGNSA. In DNA form, the CDR3 reads TGTGCCAGCAGCCCCCGGACAGCCGCGGAGGCCAACGTCCTGACTTTC. Translation gives CASSPRTAAEANVLTF.

The chain employs TRBV2 and TRBJ2-5; a possible D gene is TRBD1 (5 bases). The CDR3 runs to 14 residues. Trimming shortened V by 6 bases and J by 0 bases, and 11 bases separated the two germline ends. CDR1 and CDR2 from the germline V gene are SNHLY and FYNNEI. The CDR3 DNA reads as TGTGCCAGCAGGGGGCAGGCGTACCAAGAGACCCAGTACTTC. Residues: CASRGQAYQETQYF.